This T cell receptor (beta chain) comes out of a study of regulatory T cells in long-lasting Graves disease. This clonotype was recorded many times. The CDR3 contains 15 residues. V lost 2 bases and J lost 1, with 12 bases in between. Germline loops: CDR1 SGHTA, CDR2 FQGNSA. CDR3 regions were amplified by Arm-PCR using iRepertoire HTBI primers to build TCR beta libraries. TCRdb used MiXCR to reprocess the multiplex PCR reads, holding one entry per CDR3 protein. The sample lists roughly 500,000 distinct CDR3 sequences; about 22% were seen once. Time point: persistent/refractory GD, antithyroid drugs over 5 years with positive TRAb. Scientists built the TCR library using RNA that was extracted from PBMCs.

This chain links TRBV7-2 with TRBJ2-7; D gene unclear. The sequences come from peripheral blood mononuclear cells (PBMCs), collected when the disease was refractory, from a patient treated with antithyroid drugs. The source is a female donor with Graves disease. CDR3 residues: CASSLLSSGSYEQYF. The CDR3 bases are TGTGCCAGCAGCTTATTGTCTAGTGGGTCCTACGAGCAGTACTTC.